The 20 T cell receptor beta chains below all came from one sample that was sequenced in a study of patients and donors after allogeneic stem cell transplantation. Each CDR3 protein gets one entry after TCRdb re-called the RT-PCR reads with MiXCR. Among about 25,000 distinct CDR3 sequences listed, less than 45% were seen once. The sample taken for sequencing was blood, either unsorted or a sorted T cell fraction (not recorded which). Receptors were obtained from a human donor who was either an allogeneic HSCT recipient or a stem cell or donor lymphocyte infusion donor (not recorded which). It is not recorded whose cells these are; they may come from a transplant donor.

This clonotype occurred a few times. This chain uses TRBV29-1 with TRBJ1-5, with D uncertain. This CDR3 spans 11 amino acids. With 8 bases removed from V and 5 bases from J, the gap between germline ends came to 10 bases. Germline V gene data show CDR1 as SQVTM and CDR2 as ANQGSEA. In nucleotides, the CDR3 is TGCAGCCCCCACGGGGATCAGCCCCAGCATTTT. Amino acids: CSPHGDQPQHF.

The table lists this clonotype with a few counts. V is TRBV4-2 and J is TRBJ1-3, with TRBD1 matching over 10 bases. Germline V gene sequence: CDR1 LGHNA, CDR2 YNFKEQ. The CDR3 is 15 residues long. V lost 4 bases, J lost 2 bases, and 2 bases stayed unmatched. As DNA, the CDR3 is TGTGCCAGCAGCCGGGACAGGGGCACTGGAAACACCATATATTTT. Protein product: CASSRDRGTGNTIYF.

V and J are TRBV28 and TRBJ1-6; D not resolved. CDR3 length: 14 residues. Per germline, CDR1 MDHEN and CDR2 SYDVKM. Trimming removed 6 bases from V and 7 bases from J, with 13 bases in between. For the CDR3, the DNA is TGTGCCAGCAGAGAAAGTGGAGGGAATTCACCCCTCCACTTT. Protein product: CASRESGGNSPLHF.

For the CDR3, the DNA is TGTGCCAGCAGTGAACAGGGTCGTAGTAATTCACCCCTCCACTTT. This gives the protein CASSEQGRSNSPLHF. The chain joins TRBV12-3 or TRBV12-4 to TRBJ1-6, with D perhaps matching TRBD1 (6 bases). V was shortened by 5 bases and J by 6 bases, with 14 bases between the two germline ends. This CDR3 is 15 amino acids long.

There are a few counts of this clonotype. V usage is TRBV29-1 and J usage is TRBJ2-3; D unclear. The V end was cut by 6 bases, the J end by 1 base, with 8 bases between. The germline CDR1 and CDR2 sequences are SQVTM and ANQGSEA. The CDR3 has 12 residues. This chain's CDR3 is CSVESGTDTQYF. CDR3 DNA sequence: TGCAGCGTGGAGAGCGGCACAGATACGCAGTATTTT.

The chain combines TRBV7-8 with TRBJ1-1; 7 bases match TRBD1. Trimming cost V 5 bases and J 0 bases; bases outside gene matches: 6. The CDR3 covers 15 residues. CDR1 and CDR2 from the germline V gene are SGHVS and FQNEAQ. DNA of the CDR3: TGTGCCAGCAGCCCCGAGACAGGGATGAACACTGAAGCTTTCTTT. Its protein is CASSPETGMNTEAFF.

This clonotype has just a few counts. The V call is TRBV4-1, the J call TRBJ1-5; a possible D gene is TRBD1 (6 bases). CDR1 and CDR2 (germline): MGHRA, YSYEKL. The CDR3 loop spans 14 amino acids. Trimming left V 4 bases short and J 4 bases short, with 11 bases between. CDR3 nucleotide sequence: TGCGCCAGCAGCCGGACAGCGTATAATCAGCCCCAGCATTTT. Its translation: CASSRTAYNQPQHF.

The V and J genes are TRBV29-1 and TRBJ2-5; D is perhaps TRBD1 or TRBD2 (5 bases each). Per the germline V gene, CDR1 is SQVTM and CDR2 is ANQGSEA. This CDR3 region has 13 residues. The V end lost 4 bases, the J end lost 3 bases, and 12 bases lay between the germline ends. The DNA for the CDR3 is TGCAGCGTTGGAGGGCGACAGAAAGAGACCCAGTACTTC. Amino acids: CSVGGRQKETQYF.

This clonotype was counted a few times. The V gene is TRBV2, the J gene TRBJ1-2; D might be TRBD1 (5 bases). CDR1 is SNHLY, CDR2 FYNNEI, per germline. The CDR3 is 14 amino acids. Trimming pared 7 bases from V and 7 bases from J, leaving 19 bases between. CDR3 in amino acids: CASIGRGETAGYTF. In DNA form, the CDR3 reads TGTGCCAGCATAGGACGGGGGGAGACAGCTGGCTACACCTTC.

This clonotype was counted ten times or more. The V and J genes are TRBV11-2 and TRBJ2-2; possible D gene TRBD2, 5 bases. This CDR3 has 17 residues. Germline V gene lookup returns CDR1 SGHAT and CDR2 FQNNGV. V was clipped by 0 bases and J by 1 base, with 12 bases between them. CDR3 bases: TGTGCCAGCAGCTTAGATCTGGCTAGCTGGAACACCGGGGAGCTGTTTTTT. It translates to CASSLDLASWNTGELFF. Combining the CDR3 with reference TRBV11-2 and TRBJ2-2 gives the whole variable domain EAGVAQSPRYKIIEKRQSVAFWCNPISGHATLYWYQQILGQGPKLLIQFQNNGVVDDSQLPKDRFSAERLKGVDSTLKIQPAKLEDSAVYLCASSLDLASWNTGELFFGEGSRLTVL.

This chain links TRBV4-1 with TRBJ1-6; no firm D call. This CDR3 is built from 16 residues. Germline V gene lookup returns CDR1 MGHRA and CDR2 YSYEKL. V lost 0 bases and J lost 7, with 13 bases in between. In DNA form, the CDR3 reads TGCGCCAGCAGCCAAGATCCGGCCGGGGAGAATTCACCCCTCCACTTT. This encodes CASSQDPAGENSPLHF.

V and J are TRBV24-1 and TRBJ2-7, with D perhaps TRBD2 (5 bases). CDR1 KGHDR and CDR2 SFDVKD come from the germline V gene. The CDR3 contains 14 residues. Trimming pared 4 bases from V and 2 bases from J, leaving 11 bases between. CDR3 DNA: TGTGCCACCAGTGAGGGAGTGAAACCCTACGAGCAGTACTTC. Residues: CATSEGVKPYEQYF.

The chain recombines TRBV9 with TRBJ2-3, with D possibly TRBD2 on 6 matching bases. Between the trimmed V and J ends, which lost 4 bases and 0 bases, there was a span of 12 bases. CDR3 length: 15 amino acids. Germline CDR1 reads SGDLS; CDR2 reads YYNGEE. The chain's CDR3 is CASSPRAGSTDTQYF. CDR3 sequence (DNA): TGTGCCAGCAGCCCTAGAGCGGGTAGCACAGATACGCAGTATTTT.

This clonotype turned up a few times. This chain connects TRBV6-1 to TRBJ1-5; the D gene is possibly TRBD1 (6 bases). Trimming took off 3 bases at V and 3 bases at J, with 15 bases between the two ends. The length of the CDR3 is 16 residues. Per germline, CDR1 MNHNS and CDR2 SASEGT. The CDR3 loop reads CASSDLRTADNQPQHF. The CDR3 DNA reads as TGTGCCAGCAGTGACCTAAGGACAGCCGACAATCAGCCCCAGCATTTT.

This clonotype occurred a few times. The V call is TRBV29-1, the J call TRBJ2-1; 9 bases fit TRBD2. Looked up from germline, CDR1 is SQVTM and CDR2 is ANQGSEA. The CDR3 extends over 16 amino acids. J gave up 0 bases and V 5 bases, and 8 bases lay outside the gene matches. The CDR3 DNA reads as TGCAGCGTTAGTAGCGGGAGAGGGGACTCCTACAATGAGCAGTTCTTC. Translating it yields CSVSSGRGDSYNEQFF.

This clonotype was recorded a few times. The chain uses TRBV5-1 and TRBJ1-2; D is possibly TRBD1 (6 bases). Germline V CDR1 and CDR2: SGHRS, YFSETQ. The CDR3 contains 13 residues. The V and J ends lost 4 bases and 4 bases respectively, with 11 bases between them. The CDR3 region is CASSLDSGYGYTF. DNA of the CDR3: TGCGCCAGCAGCCTGGACAGCGGCTATGGCTACACCTTC.

This chain connects TRBV6-6 to TRBJ1-1; maybe TRBD1 (6 bases). Per germline, CDR1 MNHNY and CDR2 SVGAGI (reference sequence). The V gene lost 4 bases and the J gene lost 1 base, with 10 bases spanning the gap. The CDR3 is made up of 14 amino acids. The DNA of the CDR3 is TGTGCCAGCAGTTCCGCGACAGGGAACACTGAAGCTTTCTTT. Amino acid sequence: CASSSATGNTEAFF.

The chain recombines TRBV9 with TRBJ2-7; D may correspond to TRBD1 or TRBD2 (6 bases each). V was clipped by 0 bases and J by 5 bases, with 15 bases between them. From germline, CDR1 is SGDLS and CDR2 YYNGEE. The CDR3 runs 15 residues. The CDR3 region has the DNA TGTGCCAGCAGCGTAGAAGGGGGGCGAAGTCACGAGCAGTACTTC. This encodes CASSVEGGRSHEQYF. Supplemented by reference TRBV9 and TRBJ2-7, the full variable domain reads DSGVTQTPKHLITATGQRVTLRCSPRSGDLSVYWYQQSLDQGLQFLIQYYNGEERAKGNILERFSAQQFPDLHSELNLSSLELGDSALYFCASSVEGGRSHEQYFGPGTRLTVT.

This chain links TRBV15 with TRBJ2-7; 13 bases line up with TRBD2. The CDR3 has 22 amino acids. After removal of 0 bases from V and 4 bases from J, the junction contained 21 bases not matched to a gene. Looked up from germline, CDR1 is LNHNV and CDR2 is YYDKDF (reference sequence). CDR3 sequence reads: CATSRELGRTGTSGILGYEQYF. The CDR3 DNA is TGTGCCACCAGCAGAGAGCTGGGTAGAACCGGGACTAGCGGGATTTTGGGATACGAGCAGTACTTC.

V is TRBV9 and J is TRBJ1-2; unclear D gene. Germline V CDR1 and CDR2: SGDLS, YYNGEE. Trimming cost V 0 bases and J 0 bases, with 6 bases left between them. CDR3 length equals 14 residues. The CDR3 spells CASSVGPPNYGYTF. For the CDR3, the DNA is TGTGCCAGCAGCGTAGGGCCACCTAACTATGGCTACACCTTC.